This TCR beta chain is from a study of CD8+CD57+ T cells in acquired aplastic anemia. An expansion of CD8+CD57+ cells by flow cytometry had been shown in patients chosen for sequencing. At blood sampling, none of the patients had yet received therapy. Study-level points and caveats: About 29 shared CD8+ CDR3s appeared highly expressed within patients' immunodominant clones. Controls and patients did not differ significantly in CD8+ Simpson's diversity.

V was shortened by 3 bases and J by 2 bases, with 14 bases between the two germline ends. This CDR3 has 15 amino acids. Looked up from germline, CDR1 is SGDLS and CDR2 is YYNGEE. Note on this clonotype: The antigen remains undetermined.

Profiles of TCR beta VDJ and CDR3 were generated from a genomic DNA template. Each CDR3 protein is one row after TCRdb ran MiXCR on the reads. The data contain about 270,000 distinct CDR3 sequences, roughly 82% of them seen just once; the ten biggest clones take up 40% to 55%. The TCR sequence derives from a human donor with aplastic anemia. V gene TRBV9 combines with J gene TRBJ1-1; D possibly corresponds to TRBD1 (5 bases). The sequencing sample was made of sorted CD4+, CD8+, or CD8+CD57+ T cells (not recorded which) from PBMCs. The CDR3 region is CASSAEGWGNTEAFF. For the CDR3, the DNA is TGTGCCAGCAGCGCCGAGGGGTGGGGAAACACTGAAGCTTTCTTT.